These T cell receptor beta chains were read from a single sample in a study of cytomegalovirus exposure and HLA in healthy donors. The table came from immunoSEQ multiplex PCR; TCRdb's copy has only in-frame clones and leaves some out. The table shows approximately 150,000 clones, with about four fifths occurring only once. The material sequenced was PBMCs. The receptor source for this set is a man aged 45-65 years in good health and CMV-seropositive. CDR3s include the opening cysteine and the closing phenylalanine or tryptophan. D genes are given only for firm matches. Clone size is given for some rows only: seen once, a few or many times, or a class if the clone is expanded.

cdr3_aa cdr3_nt clone_size j_call v_call d_call
CASSPLYNEQFF TGTGCCAGCAGCCCCCTCTACAATGAGCAGTTCTTC . TRBJ2-1 TRBV7-9 .
CASSLRGTSQETQYF TGTGCCAGCAGCTTACGAGGGACTAGTCAAGAGACCCAGTACTTC . TRBJ2-5 TRBV7-3 TRBD2
CASSRGVRLEQYF TGTGCCAGCAGCCGGGGGGTACGACTCGAGCAGTACTTC . TRBJ2-7 TRBV5-8 TRBD2
CASSLNTQETQYF TGTGCCAGCAGCTTAAACACACAAGAGACCCAGTACTTC . TRBJ2-5 TRBV7-9 .
CASSSPPSGYQETQYF TGTGCCAGCAGCTCCCCCCCTAGCGGGTACCAAGAGACCCAGTACTTC . TRBJ2-5 TRBV9 TRBD2
CASSVGDNPIYEQYF TGTGCCAGCAGCGTAGGGGACAACCCGATCTACGAGCAGTACTTC . TRBJ2-7 TRBV9 .
CASSEGGFDYEQYF TGTGCCAGCAGTGAAGGAGGGTTTGACTACGAGCAGTACTTC . TRBJ2-7 TRBV2 .
CASSQILAERMKENEQFF TGCGCCAGCAGCCAAATTTTAGCGGAGAGAATGAAAGAGAATGAGCAGTTCTTC . TRBJ2-1 TRBV4-1 .
CASSGTGFRTDTQYF TGTGCCAGCAGTGGCACAGGGTTTCGCACAGATACGCAGTATTTT . TRBJ2-3 TRBV6-4 .
CASGGQAGETQYF TGTGCTAGCGGAGGACAGGCAGGGGAGACCCAGTACTTC . TRBJ2-5 TRBV7-7 .
CASSLGRTEKLFF TGTGCCAGCAGCTTAGGGCGGACAGAAAAACTGTTTTTT . TRBJ1-4 TRBV7-8 .
CASSQGAGREPYNEQFF TGCGCCAGCAGCCAAGGGGCTGGGCGGGAGCCCTACAATGAGCAGTTCTTC . TRBJ2-1 TRBV4-1 TRBD2
CASSWTGENSPLHF TGTGCCAGTAGCTGGACAGGGGAAAATTCACCCCTCCACTTT . TRBJ1-6 TRBV19 TRBD1
CASTQGGRFYNEQFF TGTGCCAGTACCCAAGGGGGCAGATTTTACAATGAGCAGTTCTTC . TRBJ2-1 TRBV19 TRBD1
CASSPTGGNQPQHF TGTGCCAGCAGCCCCACGGGGGGCAATCAGCCCCAGCATTTT . TRBJ1-5 TRBV6-4 .
CATKKGVLEEYF TGTGCCACCAAGAAGGGAGTTCTAGAGGAGTACTTC . TRBJ2-7 TRBV6-5 .
CASSYPYNQPQHF TGTGCCAGCAGTTACCCCTACAATCAGCCCCAGCATTTT . TRBJ1-5 TRBV28 .
CASSLALASNTGELFF TGTGCCAGCAGCTTAGCTCTGGCCTCGAACACCGGGGAGCTGTTTTTT . TRBJ2-2 TRBV7-6 .
CASSLSRSGYNEQFF TGTGCCAGCAGCCTCTCGCGGAGTGGGTACAATGAGCAGTTCTTC . TRBJ2-1 TRBV9 .
CAISESRGQETQYF TGTGCCATCAGTGAGTCCCGGGGACAAGAGACCCAGTACTTC . TRBJ2-5 TRBV10-3 .
CASSLGAGARNQFF TGTGCCAGCAGCTTAGGGGCAGGGGCCCGGAATCAGTTCTTC . TRBJ2-1 TRBV7-2 .
CASSSHTSGRPYEQYF TGTGCCAGCAGTTCCCACACTAGCGGGAGACCCTACGAGCAGTACTTC . TRBJ2-7 TRBV6-5 TRBD2
CASSMGTKSEPYEQYF TGTGCCAGTAGTATGGGGACAAAATCAGAGCCCTACGAGCAGTACTTC . TRBJ2-7 TRBV19 .
CATSRDRVNEQFF TGTGCCACCAGCAGAGATCGGGTGAATGAGCAGTTCTTC . TRBJ2-1 TRBV15 .
CASSLTRTGKGYGYTF TGTGCCAGCAGCTTAACCCGGACAGGAAAAGGCTATGGCTACACCTTC . TRBJ1-2 TRBV7-8 TRBD1
CASRDRVPDTQYF TGTGCCAGCAGGGACAGGGTCCCAGATACGCAGTATTTT . TRBJ2-3 TRBV6-6 TRBD1
CASGGVYYEQYF TGTGCCAGCGGGGGGGTGTACTACGAGCAGTACTTC . TRBJ2-7 TRBV28 TRBD2
CASSFVWGQGYEQYF TGTGCCAGCAGCTTCGTATGGGGACAGGGCTACGAGCAGTACTTC . TRBJ2-7 TRBV27 TRBD1
CASSEWDRGVHSSGANVLTF TGCGCCAGCAGTGAGTGGGACAGGGGGGTCCATTCTTCTGGGGCCAACGTCCTGACTTTC . TRBJ2-6 TRBV10-1 TRBD1
CASSEQGDQPQHF TGCGCCAGCAGCGAACAGGGGGATCAGCCCCAGCATTTT . TRBJ1-5 TRBV5-1 TRBD1
CATSSMTGLSYEQYF TGTGCCACCAGCAGCATGACAGGACTGTCCTACGAGCAGTACTTC . TRBJ2-7 TRBV15 .
CASSLAASDYGYTF TGTGCCAGCAGCTTAGCGGCCAGCGACTATGGCTACACCTTC few TRBJ1-2 TRBV13 .
CASSIFPGQGSTGELFF TGTGCCAGTAGTATCTTTCCGGGACAGGGGTCAACCGGGGAGCTGTTTTTT . TRBJ2-2 TRBV19 TRBD1
CAWSLLGRQTNYGYTF TGTGCCTGGAGCCTCCTCGGGAGACAGACTAACTATGGCTACACCTTC . TRBJ1-2 TRBV30 .
CASSPRVTDTQYF TGTGCCAGCTCACCCAGGGTCACAGATACGCAGTATTTT . TRBJ2-3 TRBV18 .
CASSYPGNSGNTIYF TGTGCCAGCAGTTATCCAGGGAACTCTGGAAACACCATATATTTT . TRBJ1-3 TRBV28 .
CASAGQGEDYEQYF TGTGCCAGCGCCGGACAGGGGGAGGACTACGAGCAGTACTTC . TRBJ2-7 TRBV28 TRBD1
CASSLQGKIYEQYF TGTGCCAGCAGCTTGCAGGGGAAGATCTACGAGCAGTACTTC . TRBJ2-7 TRBV5-4 .
CASSQTGDPLYGHTF TGTGCCAGCTCCCAGACAGGGGATCCTCTTTATGGCCACACCTTC . TRBJ1-2 TRBV18 TRBD1
CASGVEWSYGYTF TGTGCCAGCGGAGTGGAGTGGTCCTATGGCTACACCTTC . TRBJ1-2 TRBV6-6 .
CASNWTGTMTEAFF TGTGCCAGCAACTGGACAGGGACAATGACTGAAGCTTTCTTT once TRBJ1-1 TRBV12-1 .
CASSFAYEQYF TGTGCCAGCAGTTTCGCCTACGAGCAGTACTTC . TRBJ2-7 TRBV7-9 .
CASRSIRGGNEQFF TGTGCCAGTAGGTCGATTAGGGGAGGGAATGAGCAGTTCTTC . TRBJ2-1 TRBV19 TRBD2
CASSLAGAKNIQYF TGTGCCAGCAGCTTAGCGGGAGCCAAAAACATTCAGTACTTC . TRBJ2-4 TRBV11-2 .
CASTGGVSNEKLFF TGTGCCAGCACCGGGGGGGTATCTAATGAAAAACTGTTTTTT . TRBJ1-4 TRBV14 .
CASSELAGARNEQFF TGTGCCAGCTCAGAACTAGCGGGAGCTCGGAATGAGCAGTTCTTC . TRBJ2-1 TRBV18 TRBD2
CSSSQPRDRGGYEQYF TGTTCCAGCAGCCAACCCCGGGACAGGGGGGGCTACGAGCAGTACTTC . TRBJ2-7 TRBV7-9 TRBD1
CASSELTGELFF TGTGCCAGCAGTGAATTAACCGGGGAGCTGTTTTTT . TRBJ2-2 TRBV2 .
CASSEEMDTQYF TGCGCCAGCAGCGAAGAGATGGATACGCAGTATTTT . TRBJ2-3 TRBV5-1 .
CASSFLGAEAFF TGTGCCAGCAGCTTTCTTGGAGCTGAAGCTTTCTTT once TRBJ1-1 TRBV7-9 .
CASSPGTGNEQYF TGTGCCAGCTCACCCGGGACAGGGAACGAGCAGTACTTC . TRBJ2-7 TRBV18 TRBD1